What follows is one T cell receptor (beta chain) and its context. The CDR3 covers 18 residues. V was trimmed by 0 bases and J by 6 bases, leaving 21 bases between them. Per germline, CDR1 MNHEY and CDR2 SMNVEV (reference sequence). These data are taken from a study of T cell clones after liver transplantation. Sorting of unstimulated PBMCs yielded separate CD3+CD4+ and CD3+CD8+ fractions. Assay used: immunoSEQ multiplex PCR; TCRdb lists only in-frame clones, some missing. The sample lists fewer than 20,000 clones, around 91% occurring once. The V and J genes are TRBV27 and TRBJ2-1; tentatively, D is TRBD2 (7 bases). The sequence derives from a human patient who received a liver transplant. The graft donor may have contributed some T cells. This material consisted of CD8+ T cells from blood, taken approximately 3.5 years after liver transplant. The DNA of the CDR3 is TGTGCCAGCAGTTTATCGGCAGGAAGGGGGGGAGTTAGCAATGAGCAGTTCTTC. This sequence encodes CASSLSAGRGGVSNEQFF.